This T cell receptor (beta chain) is drawn from a study of blood T cell repertoires in COVID-19. The table came from immunoSEQ multiplex PCR; TCRdb's copy has only in-frame clones and leaves some out. The table lists about 260,000 clones, roughly 87% of them singletons. V lost 2 bases to trimming and J lost 1 base; unmatched junction nucleotides: 15. This CDR3 contains 20 residues. Germline assignment: CDR1 SGHVS and CDR2 FQNEAQ. The clonotype comes from a human donor in a cohort sampled during active COVID-19. The sample consisted of peripheral blood. The genes are TRBV7-8 and TRBJ2-3; 10 bases agree with TRBD1. CDR3 in amino acids: CASSLFPPRPGQGRTDTQYF. CDR3 bases: TGTGCCAGCAGCTTATTTCCCCCCAGGCCGGGACAGGGGCGCACAGATACGCAGTATTTT.